Shown below are 32 T cell receptor beta chains from a single sample sequenced in a study of T cell responses to AZD1222 COVID-19 vaccine. The assay was immunoSEQ multiplex PCR, and TCRdb's table has in-frame clones only and misses some. The table records about 120,000 clones, 75% to 95% of them present only once. The material sequenced was peripheral blood, taken 28 days after the second dose of the MenACWY control vaccine. Source of these receptors: an adult who received the MenACWY meningococcal vaccine as a control.

The CDR3 loop reads CASSQTSGANVLTF. CDR3 nucleotide sequence: TGTGCCAGCAGCCAGACCTCTGGGGCCAACGTCCTGACTTTC. The rearrangement uses TRBV3-1 (or the pseudogene TRBV3-2) and TRBJ2-6; D is unclear. The ends were cut back, 3 bases at V and 0 bases at J, with 3 bases in the middle. The CDR3 totals 14 residues. Germline CDR1 reads LGHDT; CDR2 reads YNNKEL (reference sequence).

J is TRBJ2-1 and V is TRBV2; a possible D gene is TRBD2 (5 bases). V lost 5 bases, J lost 10 bases, and 15 bases lay in between. Germline loops: CDR1 SNHLY, CDR2 FYNNEI. The CDR3 is made up of 13 amino acids. CDR3 bases: TGTGCCAGCAGTACCGCGCCGACGGGGGAGCAGTTCTTC. As protein: CASSTAPTGEQFF.

The CDR3 DNA is TGTGCCATCAGTGAGTCTATTCCTGGCGCGGGGAACACTGAAGCTTTCTTT. Translating it yields CAISESIPGAGNTEAFF. The chain links TRBV10-3 to TRBJ1-1; D remains ambiguous. Germline V gene data show CDR1 as ENHRY and CDR2 as SYGVKD. V lost 0 bases and J lost 1, with 15 bases in between. The CDR3 runs to 17 residues.

The chain combines TRBV15 with TRBJ1-3; D call uncertain. The germline V gene has CDR1 LNHNV and CDR2 YYDKDF (reference sequence). The CDR3 is 16 amino acids. V lost 1 base to trimming and J lost 0 bases, with 10 bases between them. CDR3 amino acids: CATSRAGKFSGNTIYF. CDR3 DNA: TGTGCCACCAGCAGAGCGGGAAAGTTCTCTGGAAACACCATATATTTT.

The chain links TRBV7-9 to TRBJ2-5; D possibly matches TRBD1 or TRBD2 (6 bases each). The V gene's germline CDR1 is SEHNR and CDR2 FQNEAQ (reference sequence). Trimming cost V 1 base and J 5 bases, with 20 bases left between them. The CDR3 runs to 17 residues. CDR3 sequence (DNA): TGTGCCAGCAGCTTAGATCCTACCGGGGGCAGGGGCGAGACCCAGTACTTC. This gives the protein CASSLDPTGGRGETQYF.

The chain couples TRBV13 to TRBJ2-7, with 9 bases that match TRBD2. After removal of 5 bases from V and 5 bases from J, the junction contained 13 bases not matched to a gene. The V gene's germline CDR1 is PRHDT and CDR2 FYEKMQ (reference sequence). CDR3 length: 16 residues. The CDR3 nucleotides are TGTGCCAGCAGCCCGTGGCGGGAGGGCCTGACCCACGAGCAGTACTTC. Its translation is CASSPWREGLTHEQYF.

This sequence joins TRBV19 and TRBJ2-2, with 16 bases identical to TRBD2. The CDR3 totals 16 residues. V shed 5 bases and J 6 bases; nucleotides not matched to a gene: 3. Looked up from germline, CDR1 is LNHDA and CDR2 is SQIVND (reference sequence). The CDR3 sequence: CASSPGLAGGPGELFF. In DNA, the CDR3 is TGTGCCAGTAGTCCGGGACTAGCGGGGGGGCCCGGGGAGCTGTTTTTT.

V is TRBV18 and J is TRBJ2-5; TRBD2 matches at 15 bases. There are 17 residues in the CDR3. V was clipped by 0 bases and J by 5 bases; unmatched bases: 4. CDR1 KGHSH and CDR2 LQKENI come from the germline V gene. This chain's CDR3 is CASSPPGLAGGEETQYF. The CDR3 DNA reads as TGTGCCAGCTCACCACCGGGACTAGCGGGGGGAGAGGAGACCCAGTACTTC.

The chain is built from TRBV3-1 (or the pseudogene TRBV3-2) and TRBJ1-1; D is uncertain. The CDR3 spans 19 residues. The V gene lost 0 bases and the J gene lost 1 base, with 21 bases spanning the gap. The germline gives CDR1 LGHDT, CDR2 YNNKEL (reference sequence). CDR3 sequence (DNA): TGTGCCAGCAGCCAAGATACCCCTGCAGGCAGGTTTGCGAACACTGAAGCTTTCTTT. This encodes CASSQDTPAGRFANTEAFF.

This clone was counted a single time. J is TRBJ2-7 and V is TRBV5-6, with 8 bases identical to TRBD1. Germline V CDR1 and CDR2: SGHDT, YYEEEE. This CDR3 has 15 residues. The V gene end was trimmed by 1 base and the J gene end by 3 bases; junction bases not matched to a gene: 6. The CDR3 DNA is TGTGCCAGCAGCTTGCTGGATGACAGGGGCTACGAGCAGTACGTC. Its protein product is CASSLLDDRGYEQYV.

This clone was seen a single time. V and J are TRBV11-3 and TRBJ2-3; 8 bases are shared with TRBD2. The CDR3 is 17 residues long. Germline-derived CDR1 and CDR2 are SGHNT and YENEEA. J was trimmed by 2 bases and V by 1 base; bases with no gene match: 8. The CDR3 here is CASSLGKGSGVTDTQYF. The CDR3 bases are TGTGCCAGCAGCTTAGGGAAGGGTAGCGGGGTCACAGATACGCAGTATTTT.

This clone was seen a single time. The chain uses TRBV30 and TRBJ2-5; no firm D call. V shed 1 base and J shed 5 bases, with 11 bases lying between them. Germline CDR1 is GTSNPN and CDR2 is SVGIG (reference sequence). CDR3 length: 13 amino acids. The DNA of the CDR3 is TGTGCCTGGAGTGCCAGCCGACATGAGACCCAGTACTTC. It specifies CAWSASRHETQYF.

The V gene is TRBV28, the J gene TRBJ2-6, with unresolved D. V lost 5 bases, J lost 0 bases, and 11 bases lay in between. CDR3 length: 16 amino acids. Germline CDR1 reads MDHEN; CDR2 reads SYDVKM. CDR3 nucleotides: TGTGCCAGCAGTACCCAACTGAGCTCTGGGGCCAACGTCCTGACTTTC. Translation gives CASSTQLSSGANVLTF.

About this clone itself: Other DNA sequences in this specimen translate into the identical CDR3. This chain links TRBV28 with TRBJ1-5; possibly TRBD1 for D (5 bases). Trimming left V 2 bases short and J 2 bases short, with 7 bases between. This CDR3 region has 14 residues. Germline V gene sequence: CDR1 MDHEN, CDR2 SYDVKM. The CDR3, as DNA: TGTGCCAGCAGTTTAATGGGGGGCAATCAGCCCCAGCATTTT. Translation: CASSLMGGNQPQHF.

The chain joins TRBV28 to TRBJ1-2; D perhaps matches TRBD1 (5 bases). This CDR3 region has 17 residues. The germline V gene has CDR1 MDHEN and CDR2 SYDVKM. Trimming stripped 1 base from V and 2 bases from J, with 17 bases between. CDR3 nucleotide sequence: TGTGCCAGCAGTTTATTCAGCCTCGGGACGAAAAACTATGGCTACACCTTC. It specifies CASSLFSLGTKNYGYTF.

The chain employs TRBV29-1 and TRBJ2-2; D might be TRBD2 (6 bases). Germline CDR1 reads SQVTM; CDR2 reads ANQGSEA. CDR3 length: 13 residues. The V end lost 7 bases, the J end lost 4 bases, and 13 bases lay between the germline ends. The CDR3 coding sequence is TGCAGCGAGTTTGATAGCGGCACCGGGGAGCTGTTTTTT. Translated, it gives CSEFDSGTGELFF.

The chain recombines TRBV6-5 with TRBJ2-5; D is undetermined. V lost 3 bases and J 4 bases, leaving 18 bases between the germline ends. Per the germline V gene, CDR1 is MNHEY and CDR2 is SVGAGI. The CDR3 runs to 16 residues. DNA of the CDR3: TGTGCCAGCAGTTATCGAAGGCCCCAAGGCGGAGAGACCCAGTACTTC. Translated: CASSYRRPQGGETQYF.

V gene TRBV18 combines with J gene TRBJ2-5, with D possibly matching TRBD1 (5 bases). Trimming cost V 1 base and J 5 bases, with 11 bases left between them. The CDR3 has 14 amino acids. The germline CDR1 and CDR2 sequences are KGHSH and LQKENI. The CDR3 is CASSPQGFEETQYF. The CDR3 DNA reads as TGTGCCAGCTCACCACAGGGGTTTGAGGAGACCCAGTACTTC.

The V gene is TRBV6-2 or TRBV6-3, the J gene TRBJ2-1, with 16 bases matching TRBD2. The CDR3 covers 19 residues. Germline assignment: CDR1 MNHEY and CDR2 SVGEGT. V lost 6 bases to trimming and J lost 2 bases; unmatched junction nucleotides: 10. Here the CDR3 reads CASSSGTSGGAVTYNEQFF. The CDR3 bases are TGTGCCAGCAGCTCCGGGACTAGCGGGGGGGCCGTCACCTACAATGAGCAGTTCTTC.

The genes are TRBV27 and TRBJ2-7; 15 bases are a match to TRBD2. The CDR3 totals 16 residues. Losses at the gene ends were 4 bases for V and 2 bases for J; bases not matched to a gene: 3. Germline CDR1 and CDR2: MNHEY and SMNVEV (reference sequence). CDR3 protein: CASSSRTSGRAYEQYF. The CDR3 coding sequence is TGTGCCAGCAGTTCGCGGACTAGCGGGAGGGCCTACGAGCAGTACTTC.

The gene calls are TRBV27 and TRBJ2-2, with 7 bases identical to TRBD1. With 6 bases clipped from V and 5 bases from J, the junction kept 9 bases outside the gene matches. The CDR3 extends over 15 amino acids. In germline, CDR1 is MNHEY, CDR2 SMNVEV (reference sequence). The CDR3 loop is CASRPGQTLTGELFF. In DNA, the CDR3 is TGTGCCAGCAGGCCGGGACAGACTTTGACCGGGGAGCTGTTTTTT.

The rearrangement links TRBV4-1 to TRBJ1-2; possible D gene TRBD1, 5 bases. The CDR3 spans 17 residues. Germline CDR1 reads MGHRA; CDR2 reads YSYEKL. Trimming took 0 bases from V and 4 from J, leaving 18 bases between them. The CDR3 DNA is TGCGCCAGCAGCCAAGATCTAAGTACGGGGGGTGTCTATGGCTACACCTTC. Translated, it gives CASSQDLSTGGVYGYTF.

The genes are TRBV9 and TRBJ2-7; TRBD2 aligns across 11 bases. The CDR3 loop spans 16 amino acids. Trimming at V came to 0 bases and at J to 4 bases, leaving 6 bases not matched to a gene. In germline, CDR1 is SGDLS, CDR2 YYNGEE. The CDR3 loop reads CASSVDPTSGTYEQYF. CDR3 nucleotides: TGTGCCAGCAGCGTAGACCCGACTAGCGGGACTTACGAGCAGTACTTC.

The chain has TRBV7-6 and TRBJ2-1; a possible D gene is TRBD1 (6 bases). The CDR3 is 16 residues long. Germline lookup yields CDR1 SGHVS and CDR2 FNYEAQ. V was cut by 5 bases and J by 6 bases, with 20 bases left in between. The CDR3 here is CASSAPGQGPSNEQFF. The CDR3 region has the DNA TGTGCCAGCAGCGCACCGGGGCAGGGGCCAAGCAATGAGCAGTTCTTC. The whole variable domain, remainder taken from reference TRBV7-6 and TRBJ2-1, is GAGVSQSPRYKVTKRGQDVALRCDPISGHVSLYWYRQALGQGPEFLTYFNYEAQQDKSGLPNDRFSAERPEGSISTLTIQRTEQRDSAMYRCASSAPGQGPSNEQFFGPGTRLTVL.

The V call is TRBV7-2, the J call TRBJ2-1; 10 nucleotides agree with TRBD2. The CDR3 sequence is 16 residues long. The V gene's germline CDR1 is SGHTA and CDR2 FQGNSA. The V segment lost 1 base and the J segment 2 bases; nucleotides outside the gene matches: 2. This CDR3 is CASSLGSGGTYNEQFF. CDR3 sequence (DNA): TGTGCCAGCAGCTTAGGTAGCGGGGGGACCTACAATGAGCAGTTCTTC.

The V and J genes are TRBV25-1 and TRBJ1-2; 9 bases match TRBD1. J gave up 2 bases and V 4 bases, and 5 bases lay outside the gene matches. This CDR3 comprises 15 residues. Germline CDR1 and CDR2: MGHDK and SYGVNS. CDR3: CASSVGQGYNYGYTF. The CDR3 DNA reads TGTGCCAGCAGTGTGGGACAGGGCTACAACTATGGCTACACCTTC.

The chain uses TRBV5-1 and TRBJ2-7; tentatively, D is TRBD2 (5 bases). Trimming took off 1 base at V and 6 bases at J, with 11 bases between the two ends. CDR1 and CDR2 from the germline V gene are SGHRS and YFSETQ. The CDR3 is 13 residues long. The CDR3, as DNA: TGCGCCAGCAGCTTGAGACTCGGAGGCGAGCAGTACTTC. This translates into CASSLRLGGEQYF.

The chain is built from TRBV28 and TRBJ2-2; D gene ambiguous. Looked up from germline, CDR1 is MDHEN and CDR2 is SYDVKM. V lost 8 bases to trimming and J lost 4 bases, with 8 bases between them. There are 12 residues in the CDR3. The CDR3 nucleotides read TGTGCCAGCCTTGGGCCCACCGGGGAGCTGTTTTTT. As protein: CASLGPTGELFF. Supplemented by reference TRBV28 and TRBJ2-2, the full variable domain reads DVKVTQSSRYLVKRTGEKVFLECVQDMDHENMFWYRQDPGLGLRLIYFSYDVKMKEKGDIPEGYSVSREKKERFSLILESASTNQTSMYLCASLGPTGELFFGEGSRLTVL.

The V gene is TRBV7-2, the J gene TRBJ2-5; TRBD2 aligns across 10 bases. The length of the CDR3 is 15 residues. Germline V gives CDR1 SGHTA, CDR2 FQGNSA. The V and J ends lost 1 base and 6 bases, in that order; junction bases with no gene match: 5. Here the CDR3 reads CASSLGAGGPKTQYF. The CDR3 nucleotides are TGTGCCAGCAGCTTAGGAGCGGGGGGGCCGAAGACCCAGTACTTC.

The V call is TRBV7-2, the J call TRBJ2-1; D is possibly TRBD1 or TRBD2 (5 bases each). CDR1 is SGHTA, CDR2 FQGNSA, per germline. The germline V and J ends were trimmed by 5 bases and 4 bases, with 18 bases remaining between them. CDR3 length equals 16 residues. The CDR3 spells CASSPRPGPQYNEQFF. CDR3 DNA: TGTGCCAGCAGCCCCAGACCGGGACCACAATACAATGAGCAGTTCTTC.

The chain joins TRBV6-5 to TRBJ2-7; 7 bases fit TRBD2. CDR3 length: 16 residues. Germline-derived CDR1 and CDR2 are MNHEY and SVGAGI. Losses at the gene ends were 0 bases for V and 0 bases for J; bases not matched to a gene: 5. The CDR3 DNA follows: TGTGCCAGCAGTTACTCGACTAGCCAATACTCCTACGAGCAGTACTTC. Amino acids: CASSYSTSQYSYEQYF.

The chain uses TRBV25-1 and TRBJ2-7, with 7 bases lining up with TRBD2. This CDR3 region has 14 residues. Looked up from germline, CDR1 is MGHDK and CDR2 is SYGVNS. The trim removed 5 bases at V and 0 bases at J, leaving 4 bases unmatched. The CDR3 loop is CASSPLAASYEQYF. CDR3 coding DNA: TGTGCCAGCAGTCCCCTAGCGGCCTCCTACGAGCAGTACTTC.